This is a list of T cell receptor beta chains from one sample in a study of T cells after yellow fever vaccination. TCRdb ran MiXCR on the 5' RACE reads and lists one entry per CDR3 protein. The table shows tens of thousands of distinct CDR3 sequences, with about 6% occurring only once. Sequencing was performed on CD8+ T cells sorted from PBMCs, taken 45 days after the first yellow fever vaccination. These receptors were collected from a man aged 18 to 29 who received the YFV17D yellow fever vaccine. Both conserved end residues are part of each CDR3. A D gene is named only where the DNA matches it firmly. Clone size is shown for a subset of rows, as once, few, many or a class of expanded clone.

D	V	J	size	CDR3	DNA
TRBD1	TRBV5-6	TRBJ1-4	many	CASSDWTGPNEKLFF	TGTGCCAGCAGCGATTGGACAGGACCGAATGAAAAACTGTTTTTT
NA	TRBV12-5	TRBJ2-3	many	CASDSDSGARETQYF	TGTGCTAGTGACTCGGATAGCGGCGCTAGGGAAACGCAGTATTTT
NA	TRBV14	TRBJ2-1	many	CASSPLEYNEQFF	TGTGCCAGCAGCCCACTGGAGTACAATGAGCAGTTCTTC
TRBD1	TRBV7-8	TRBJ2-1	many	CASSHKGAAYNEQFF	TGTGCCAGCAGCCATAAGGGGGCAGCCTACAATGAGCAGTTCTTC
TRBD2	TRBV10-2	TRBJ2-7	many	CASSGKLAGGLEQYF	TGCGCCAGCAGTGGCAAACTAGCGGGGGGGCTCGAGCAGTACTTC
NA	TRBV6-2/TRBV6-3	TRBJ2-1	many	CASSSPFGGSGNEQFF	TGTGCCAGCAGTTCCCCATTTGGGGGCTCGGGAAATGAGCAGTTCTTC
TRBD1	TRBV5-1	TRBJ1-2	NA	CASSLRDSRSYGYTF	TGCGCCAGCAGCTTAAGGGACAGCCGTTCCTATGGCTACACCTTC
NA	TRBV20-1	TRBJ1-5	few	CSARIQGRGNQPQHF	TGCAGTGCTAGAATTCAGGGGCGGGGGAATCAGCCCCAGCATTTT
TRBD2	TRBV2	TRBJ2-1	many	CASGTPELAGEENEQFF	TGTGCCAGCGGCACTCCCGAACTAGCGGGGGAAGAGAATGAGCAGTTCTTC
TRBD1	TRBV20-1	TRBJ1-4	NA	CSAIPLGQGVEKLFF	TGCAGTGCTATCCCCCTGGGACAGGGGGTAGAAAAACTGTTTTTT
NA	TRBV4-1	TRBJ1-1	NA	CASSQRGAHTEAFF	TGCGCCAGCAGCCAAAGGGGAGCCCACACTGAAGCTTTCTTT
NA	TRBV27	TRBJ2-5	many	CASSFSISSLETQYF	TGTGCCAGCAGTTTCTCCATTTCCTCATTAGAGACCCAGTACTTC
NA	TRBV14	TRBJ1-1	many	CASSQGTVSTEAFF	TGTGCCAGCAGCCAAGGGACAGTCAGCACTGAAGCTTTCTTT
NA	TRBV5-1	TRBJ1-1	many	CASSSPDGQLNTEAFF	TGCGCCAGCAGCAGTCCTGACGGACAGCTGAACACTGAAGCTTTCTTT
TRBD2	TRBV6-5	TRBJ2-5	few	CASSSPGGGTETQYF	TGTGCCAGCAGTTCCCCGGGGGGGGGGACGGAGACCCAGTACTTC
NA	TRBV6-5	TRBJ2-1	NA	CASSYASETGDCEQFF	TGTGCCAGCAGTTATGCTTCCGAGACCGGAGATTGTGAGCAGTTCTTC
NA	TRBV6-5	TRBJ2-2	NA	CASSYNHPNTGELFF	TGTGCCAGCAGTTACAACCATCCGAACACCGGGGAGCTGTTTTTT
NA	TRBV7-8	TRBJ1-4	few	CASSFYGEKLFF	TGTGCCAGCAGCTTCTATGGTGAAAAACTGTTTTTT
NA	TRBV29-1	TRBJ2-1	many	CSVEGPKYPWTANNEQFF	TGCAGCGTTGAGGGTCCCAAATATCCATGGACAGCCAACAATGAGCAGTTCTTC
NA	TRBV4-1	TRBJ2-5	many	CASSQESIGETQYF	TGCGCCAGCAGCCAAGAGTCAATAGGAGAGACCCAGTACTTC
NA	TRBV5-1	TRBJ1-2	few	CASSLDWGDYGYTF	TGCGCCAGCAGCTTGGATTGGGGGGACTATGGCTACACCTTC
NA	TRBV12-3/TRBV12-4	TRBJ2-1	many	CASSEGGLEQFF	TGTGCCAGCAGCGAAGGAGGACTTGAGCAGTTCTTC
TRBD1	TRBV20-1	TRBJ1-4	many	CSASKPGQGTTLHEKLFF	TGCAGTGCGAGCAAGCCGGGACAGGGGACAACCCTACATGAAAAACTGTTTTTT
TRBD1	TRBV7-8	TRBJ2-5	many	CASSWKQGFAETQYF	TGTGCCAGCAGCTGGAAACAGGGGTTCGCGGAGACCCAGTACTTC
TRBD2	TRBV5-5	TRBJ2-1	NA	CASSTPGLAGEEQFF	TGTGCCAGCAGCACACCGGGACTAGCGGGGGAGGAGCAGTTCTTC
TRBD2	TRBV7-6	TRBJ2-7	NA	CASSLGGVGSYYEQYF	TGTGCCAGCAGCCTGGGGGGGGTTGGGAGCTACTACGAGCAGTACTTC
NA	TRBV3-1	TRBJ2-3	many	CASSPGLAVGDTQYF	TGTGCCAGCAGCCCGGGACTCGCTGTGGGAGATACGCAGTATTTT
NA	TRBV19	TRBJ2-3	few	CASSMLSGRQTDTQYF	TGTGCCAGTAGTATGTTAAGCGGGCGGCAAACAGATACGCAGTATTTT
TRBD2	TRBV19	TRBJ2-3	few	CASSTSGLGPDTQYF	TGTGCCAGTAGTACCTCCGGACTAGGGCCAGATACGCAGTATTTT
NA	TRBV5-6	TRBJ2-5	NA	CASNIDAEETQYF	TGTGCCAGCAATATCGACGCGGAAGAGACCCAGTACTTC
NA	TRBV12-3/TRBV12-4	TRBJ2-2	many	CASSFRTGELFF	TGTGCCAGCAGTTTTCGGACCGGGGAGCTGTTTTTT
TRBD1	TRBV6-5	TRBJ1-2	many	CASSYGPTGSVYGYTF	TGTGCCAGCAGTTACGGACCGACAGGGAGCGTTTATGGCTACACCTTC
NA	TRBV5-1	TRBJ2-2	NA	CASSKGYGVTGELFF	TGCGCCAGCAGCAAAGGGTACGGGGTCACCGGGGAGCTGTTTTTT
NA	TRBV6-5	TRBJ2-3	few	CASSYSTASTDTQYF	TGTGCCAGCAGTTACTCGACAGCTAGCACAGATACGCAGTATTTT
NA	TRBV4-3	TRBJ2-6	many	CASSLSRDIKPGANVLTF	TGCGCCAGCAGCCTGTCTCGGGACATCAAGCCTGGGGCCAACGTCCTGACTTTC
NA	TRBV5-1	TRBJ2-3	many	CASSLAGGPIDTQYF	TGCGCCAGCAGCTTGGCCGGGGGGCCTATAGATACGCAGTATTTT
NA	TRBV5-5	TRBJ2-2	few	CASRIARGLNTGELFF	TGTGCCAGCAGAATCGCGCGGGGCCTGAACACCGGGGAGCTGTTTTTT
NA	TRBV7-9	TRBJ2-5	few	CASSLVADPSQTQYF	TGTGCCAGCAGCTTAGTCGCGGACCCAAGCCAGACCCAGTACTTC
NA	TRBV11-2	TRBJ1-2	few	CASSLYRGLEVYGYTF	TGTGCCAGCAGCTTATATCGGGGGTTGGAGGTTTATGGCTACACCTTC
NA	TRBV3-1	TRBJ1-3	NA	CASTRGYRLSGNTIYF	TGTGCCAGCACCCGCGGGTACAGGTTGTCTGGAAACACCATATATTTT
NA	TRBV4-1	TRBJ1-1	many	CASSQLREMRTEAFF	TGCGCCAGCAGCCAGTTAAGGGAAATGAGGACTGAAGCTTTCTTT
NA	TRBV6-5	TRBJ2-1	few	CASSYGGSYNEQFF	TGTGCCAGCAGTTACGGGGGTTCCTACAATGAGCAGTTCTTC
NA	TRBV27	TRBJ2-3	many	CASSSLAHTDTQYF	TGTGCCAGCAGTTCTCTAGCGCACACAGATACGCAGTATTTT
NA	TRBV20-1	TRBJ1-6	few	CSARDLGNSPLHF	TGCAGTGCTAGAGATCTAGGGAATTCACCCCTCCACTTT
TRBD1	TRBV12-3/TRBV12-4	TRBJ2-3	many	CASSSRDRRTDTQYF	TGTGCCAGCAGCAGCCGGGACAGACGTACAGATACGCAGTATTTT
NA	TRBV9	TRBJ2-1	many	CASSGGTVRSYNEQFF	TGTGCCAGCAGCGGTGGTACCGTGCGGTCCTACAATGAGCAGTTCTTC
NA	TRBV7-6	TRBJ2-2	many	CASSSRTANTGELFF	TGTGCCAGCAGCTCCCGGACAGCGAACACCGGGGAGCTGTTTTTT